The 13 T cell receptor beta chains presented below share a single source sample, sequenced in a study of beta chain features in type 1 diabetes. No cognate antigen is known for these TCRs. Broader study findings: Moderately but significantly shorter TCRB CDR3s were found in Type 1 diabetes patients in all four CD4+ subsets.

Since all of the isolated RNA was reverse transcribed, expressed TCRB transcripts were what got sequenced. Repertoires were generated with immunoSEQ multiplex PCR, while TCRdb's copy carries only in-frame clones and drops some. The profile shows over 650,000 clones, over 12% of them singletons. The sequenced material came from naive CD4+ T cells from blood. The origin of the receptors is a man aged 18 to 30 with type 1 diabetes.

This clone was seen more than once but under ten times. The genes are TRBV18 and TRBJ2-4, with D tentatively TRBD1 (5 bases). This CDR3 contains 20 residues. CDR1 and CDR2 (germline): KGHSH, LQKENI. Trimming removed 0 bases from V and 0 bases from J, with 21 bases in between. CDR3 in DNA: TGTGCCAGCTCACCACCTGTGGGGTGGACAACCGGCCCAGCCAAAAACATTCAGTACTTC. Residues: CASSPPVGWTTGPAKNIQYF.

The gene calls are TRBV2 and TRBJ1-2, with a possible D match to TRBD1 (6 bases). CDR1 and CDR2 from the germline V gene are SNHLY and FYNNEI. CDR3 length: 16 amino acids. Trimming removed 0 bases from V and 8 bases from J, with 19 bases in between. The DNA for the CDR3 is TGTGCCAGCAGTGAAGCCCCCGGGGGGCGATGGGAAGGCTACACCTTC. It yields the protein CASSEAPGGRWEGYTF.

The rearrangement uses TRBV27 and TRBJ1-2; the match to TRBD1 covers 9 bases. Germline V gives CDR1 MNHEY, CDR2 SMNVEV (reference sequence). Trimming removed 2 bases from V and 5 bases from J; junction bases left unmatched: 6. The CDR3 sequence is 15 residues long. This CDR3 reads CASSLGGQGGYGYTF. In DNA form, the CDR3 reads TGTGCCAGCAGTTTAGGGGGACAGGGAGGATATGGCTACACCTTC.

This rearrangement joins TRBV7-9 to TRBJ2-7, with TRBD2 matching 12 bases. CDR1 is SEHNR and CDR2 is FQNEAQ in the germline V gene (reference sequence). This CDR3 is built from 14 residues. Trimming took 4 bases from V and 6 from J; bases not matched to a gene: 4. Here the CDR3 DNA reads TGTGCCAGCAGCTCCCCGGGACTAGCGGGCGAGCAGTACTTC. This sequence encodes CASSSPGLAGEQYF. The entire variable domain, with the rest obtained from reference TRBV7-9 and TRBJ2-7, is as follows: DTGVSQNPRHKITKRGQNVTFRCDPISEHNRLYWYRQTLGQGPEFLTYFQNEAQLEKSRLLSDRFSAERPKGSFSTLEIQRTEQGDSAMYLCASSSPGLAGEQYFGPGTRLTVT.

The CDR3: CASSSRVVDKKLFF. The DNA for the CDR3 is TGTGCCAGCAGCTCCCGGGTGGTGGATAAAAAACTGTTTTTT. V and J are TRBV13 and TRBJ1-4; D not resolved. Germline V gene lookup returns CDR1 PRHDT and CDR2 FYEKMQ (reference sequence). This CDR3 has 14 residues. Between the trimmed V and J ends, which lost 4 bases and 9 bases, there was a span of 15 bases.

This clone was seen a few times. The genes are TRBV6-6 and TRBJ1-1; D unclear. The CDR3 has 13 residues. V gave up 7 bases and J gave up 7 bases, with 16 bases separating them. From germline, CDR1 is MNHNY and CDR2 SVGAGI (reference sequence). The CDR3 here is CASTNSSYHEAFF. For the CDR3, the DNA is TGTGCCAGCACCAACAGTAGCTACCATGAAGCTTTCTTT.

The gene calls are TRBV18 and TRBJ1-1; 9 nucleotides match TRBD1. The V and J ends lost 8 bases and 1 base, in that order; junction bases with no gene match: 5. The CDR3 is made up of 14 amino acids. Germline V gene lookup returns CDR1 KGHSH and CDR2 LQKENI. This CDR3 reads CASLPGQGNTEAFF. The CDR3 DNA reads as TGTGCCAGCCTACCGGGACAGGGGAACACTGAAGCTTTCTTT.

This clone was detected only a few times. The CDR3 loop reads CASSPRGGKETQYF. CDR3 nucleotides: TGTGCCAGCAGTCCACGGGGCGGTAAAGAGACCCAGTACTTC. The J gene is TRBJ2-5, the V gene TRBV6-6; D is possibly TRBD1 or TRBD2 (5 bases each). Germline lookup yields CDR1 MNHNY and CDR2 SVGAGI (reference sequence). V was cut by 5 bases and J by 3 bases, with 13 bases left in between. This CDR3 region has 14 residues.

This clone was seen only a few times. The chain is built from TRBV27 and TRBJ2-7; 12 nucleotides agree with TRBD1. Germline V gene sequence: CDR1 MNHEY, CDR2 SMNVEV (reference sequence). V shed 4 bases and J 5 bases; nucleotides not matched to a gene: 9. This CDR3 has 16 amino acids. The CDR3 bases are TGTGCCAGCAGTTCCGCGGGACAGGGGGCGACCCACGAGCAGTACTTC. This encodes CASSSAGQGATHEQYF.

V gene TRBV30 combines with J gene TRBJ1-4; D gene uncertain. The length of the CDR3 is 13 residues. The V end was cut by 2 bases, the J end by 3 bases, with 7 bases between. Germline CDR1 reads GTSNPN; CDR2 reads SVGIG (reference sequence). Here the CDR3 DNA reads TGTGCCTGGAGTAACCTTTCTAATGAAAAACTGTTTTTT. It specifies CAWSNLSNEKLFF.

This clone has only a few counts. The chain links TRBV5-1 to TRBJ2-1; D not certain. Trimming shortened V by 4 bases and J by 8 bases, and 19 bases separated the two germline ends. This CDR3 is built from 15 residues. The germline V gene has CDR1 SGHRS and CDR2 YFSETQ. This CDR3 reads CASSRTPPAADEQFF. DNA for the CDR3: TGCGCCAGCAGCCGCACCCCCCCTGCGGCCGATGAGCAGTTCTTC.

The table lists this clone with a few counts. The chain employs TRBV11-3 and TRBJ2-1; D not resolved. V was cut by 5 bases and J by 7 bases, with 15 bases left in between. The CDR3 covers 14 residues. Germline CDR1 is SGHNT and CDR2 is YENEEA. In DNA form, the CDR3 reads TGTGCCAGCAGCCCCGGGTATAGCTCTAATGAGCAGTTCTTC. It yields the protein CASSPGYSSNEQFF.

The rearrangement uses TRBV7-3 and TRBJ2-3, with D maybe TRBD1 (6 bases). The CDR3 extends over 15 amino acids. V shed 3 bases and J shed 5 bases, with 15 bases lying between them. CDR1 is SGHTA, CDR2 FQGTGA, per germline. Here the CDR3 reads CASSFFLRGEDTQYF. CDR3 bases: TGTGCCAGCAGCTTTTTTCTCAGGGGTGAAGATACGCAGTATTTT.